The clone carrying this TCR beta chain was detected once. Its antigen is still unknown. These data are taken from a study of breast tumors, draining lymph nodes, adjacent tissues. Findings and caveats of the study: Tumor repertoires ranked between lymph nodes and nontumor tissue in diversity, with V and J gene preferences. Luminal-like breast cancer showed significantly higher tumor–nontumor repertoire similarity than basal-like. Data fit most tumor T cells coming from lymph node, expanding in tumor.

TCRdb processed the multiplex PCR reads anew with MiXCR; each CDR3 protein has one entry. The sample yields about 14,000 distinct CDR3 sequences, around 54% seen once. From germline, CDR1 is DFQATT and CDR2 SNEGSKA (reference sequence). V was pared by 1 base and J by 8 bases, with 11 bases between. The CDR3 is 12 amino acids. Sequenced material: tumor-adjacent breast tissue. This clonotype originated in a female donor with breast cancer. Some clones in this sample may be carry-over from other donors' samples. This rearrangement joins TRBV20-1 to TRBJ1-2; tentatively, D is TRBD1 (5 bases). The CDR3 sequence: CSARAGLLGYTF. The CDR3 DNA reads TGCAGTGCTAGAGCAGGGCTTTTGGGCTACACCTTC.